One and the same sample provided the 18 T cell receptor beta chains below, sequenced in a study of T cells in Graves' hyperthyroidism and ophthalmopathy. TCR beta CDR3 regions were amplified from RNA transcripts. When the TCR CDR3 underwent first-round RT-PCR, the HTBI primer set was used. Using its own MiXCR run on the multiplex PCR reads, TCRdb lists one record per CDR3 protein. The sample consists of about 590,000 distinct CDR3 sequences, approximately 14% of them appearing once. The sample consisted of blood. The source is a woman in her 30s with Graves' hyperthyroidism.

Ten or more counts support this clonotype. This sequence joins TRBV6-2 or TRBV6-3 and TRBJ2-7; TRBD1 aligns across 7 bases. Germline CDR1 and CDR2: MNHEY and SVGEGT. V shed 6 bases, J shed 3 bases, and the junction held 5 bases outside the gene matches. The CDR3 runs to 13 residues. The CDR3 nucleotides are TGTGCCAGCAGAAGGACAGGTCTCTACGAGCAGTACTTC. It encodes CASRRTGLYEQYF.

This clonotype was counted ten times or more. This chain links TRBV5-1 with TRBJ2-7, with no clear D. This CDR3 contains 14 residues. V lost 0 bases and J lost 4, with 11 bases in between. The germline V gene encodes CDR1 SGHRS and CDR2 YFSETQ. The chain's CDR3 is CASSLDPPRYEQYF. Written as DNA, the CDR3 is TGCGCCAGCAGCTTGGACCCACCCCGATACGAGCAGTACTTC.

This clonotype has a handful of counts. The rearrangement links TRBV11-1 to TRBJ1-3, with a possible D match to TRBD1 (5 bases). Germline values: CDR1 SGHAT, CDR2 FQDESV (reference sequence). This CDR3 has 15 amino acids. V lost 4 bases and J lost 1, with 11 bases in between. The CDR3 reads CASSSGDYSGNTIYF. CDR3 DNA sequence: TGTGCCAGCAGCTCGGGGGACTATTCTGGAAACACCATATATTTT.

This clonotype has a count of ten or more. The chain uses TRBV6-1 and TRBJ2-2; 8 bases agree with TRBD1. After removal of 2 bases from V and 6 bases from J, the junction contained 2 bases not matched to a gene. This CDR3 is 14 amino acids long. The V gene's germline CDR1 is MNHNS and CDR2 SASEGT. Written as DNA, the CDR3 is TGTGCCAGCAGTGAACAGGGGGCGGCCGGGGAGCTGTTTTTT. Protein product: CASSEQGAAGELFF.

This sequence joins TRBV5-1 and TRBJ2-4; 9 nucleotides match TRBD1. V gave up 3 bases and J gave up 1 base; unmatched junction bases: 2. Germline assignment: CDR1 SGHRS and CDR2 YFSETQ. The CDR3 spans 15 residues. CDR3 sequence reads: CASSYGQGAKNIQYF. The CDR3 DNA sequence: TGCGCCAGCAGCTACGGACAGGGGGCCAAAAACATTCAGTACTTC.

This clonotype was recorded at least ten times. This CDR3 reads CASRGWGSYEQYF. For the CDR3, the DNA is TGTGCCAGCAGGGGGTGGGGGTCCTACGAGCAGTACTTC. V is TRBV28 and J is TRBJ2-7; D is possibly TRBD1 or TRBD2 (5 bases each). Germline V gene data show CDR1 as MDHEN and CDR2 as SYDVKM. The CDR3 runs to 13 residues. V shed 6 bases and J shed 1 base, with 10 bases lying between them.

The chain links TRBV10-3 to TRBJ2-3; D possibly corresponds to TRBD1 (6 bases). Trimming pared 10 bases from V and 4 bases from J, leaving 18 bases between. CDR1 and CDR2 (germline): ENHRY, SYGVKD. The CDR3 has 14 amino acids. The CDR3 is CATLKTGASDTQYF. The CDR3 DNA reads as TGTGCCACCTTAAAGACAGGAGCCTCAGATACGCAGTATTTT.

This clonotype occurred a few times. V usage is TRBV6-2 or TRBV6-3 and J usage is TRBJ2-3, with 8 bases aligning to TRBD2. CDR3 length: 15 amino acids. The V gene's germline CDR1 is MNHEY and CDR2 SVGEGT. V shed 7 bases, J shed 3 bases, and the junction held 9 bases outside the gene matches. The CDR3 bases are TGTGCCAGCACTTCCCCTAGCGGGCGAACAGATACGCAGTATTTT. It yields the protein CASTSPSGRTDTQYF.

Of note for this clonotype: A much larger clone lies a single base off, so this may be a read error. The J gene is TRBJ1-2, the V gene TRBV29-1; 9 bases map to TRBD1. There are 14 residues in the CDR3. Germline V CDR1 and CDR2: SQVTM, ANQGSEA. With 0 bases clipped from V and 7 bases from J, the junction kept 6 bases outside the gene matches. CDR3 amino acids: CSVEDEDRGTGYTF. For the CDR3, the DNA is TGCAGCGTTGAAGATGAGGACAGGGGTACTGGCTACACCTTC.

This clonotype was seen a few times. The chain has TRBV5-4 and TRBJ2-7, with a possible D match to TRBD2 (5 bases). The length of the CDR3 is 15 residues. Germline CDR1 SGHNT, CDR2 YYREEE (reference sequence). Deletions cut 1 base from V and 2 bases from J, with 13 bases between. CDR3 sequence reads: CASSLFSSGTYEQYF. DNA of the CDR3: TGTGCCAGCAGCTTGTTCTCATCCGGGACCTACGAGCAGTACTTC.

V is TRBV11-2 and J is TRBJ2-3; 10 bases are a match to TRBD1. The CDR3 contains 15 residues. The trim removed 5 bases at V and 5 bases at J, leaving 7 bases unmatched. Germline V gene sequence: CDR1 SGHAT, CDR2 FQNNGV. The CDR3 sequence: CASSNGQGDGDTQYF. CDR3 bases: TGTGCCAGCAGCAACGGACAGGGGGATGGAGATACGCAGTATTTT.

This chain uses TRBV2 with TRBJ2-1; possibly TRBD2 for D (6 bases). Germline V gene data show CDR1 as SNHLY and CDR2 as FYNNEI. The V gene lost 0 bases and the J gene lost 5 bases, with 17 bases spanning the gap. The CDR3 contains 17 residues. This CDR3 is CASSEAEGEVLHNEQFF. The CDR3 DNA sequence: TGTGCCAGCAGTGAAGCGGAAGGGGAGGTGTTGCACAATGAGCAGTTCTTC.

This clonotype was counted ten times or more. This chain uses TRBV20-1 with TRBJ2-7; 10 bases fit TRBD2. Germline lookup yields CDR1 DFQATT and CDR2 SNEGSKA (reference sequence). With 6 bases clipped from V and 2 bases from J, the junction kept 7 bases outside the gene matches. The CDR3 extends over 14 amino acids. CDR3 loop: CSAPSGRAPYEQYF. The CDR3 nucleotides read TGCAGTGCACCAAGCGGGAGGGCCCCCTACGAGCAGTACTTC.

This clonotype has a count of ten or more. The J gene is TRBJ2-3, the V gene TRBV7-3; D call uncertain. This CDR3 contains 13 residues. CDR1 is SGHTA, CDR2 FQGTGA, per germline. Trimming pared 2 bases from V and 6 bases from J, leaving 9 bases between. The CDR3 DNA follows: TGTGCCAGCAGCTTATGGCTGGATGATACGCAGTATTTT. Amino acid sequence: CASSLWLDDTQYF.

V is TRBV29-1 and J is TRBJ2-3; D call uncertain. The germline gives CDR1 SQVTM, CDR2 ANQGSEA. V was trimmed by 7 bases and J by 2 bases, leaving 16 bases between them. This CDR3 comprises 14 residues. CDR3 nucleotide sequence: TGCAGCGATGAGGATGAGATACACACAGATACGCAGTATTTT. Its protein product is CSDEDEIHTDTQYF.

This clonotype was picked up many times. The V and J genes are TRBV29-1 and TRBJ2-1, with D tentatively TRBD2 (5 bases). The V gene's germline CDR1 is SQVTM and CDR2 ANQGSEA. Trimming cost V 2 bases and J 5 bases, with 19 bases left between them. The CDR3 is 16 residues long. As DNA, the CDR3 is TGCAGCGTTGAAAGCCGGAGGACCCGGCCCAACAATGAGCAGTTCTTC. Translation: CSVESRRTRPNNEQFF.

The V and J genes are TRBV27 and TRBJ2-1; 7 bases are a match to TRBD2. V lost 10 bases and J lost 4; bases outside the gene matches: 4. Germline V CDR1 and CDR2: MNHEY, SMNVEV (reference sequence). The CDR3 runs 12 residues. CDR3 nucleotides: TGTGCCACGCGGCGGGGGTACAATGAGCAGTTCTTC. This encodes CATRRGYNEQFF.

This chain links TRBV9 with TRBJ2-1; a possible D gene is TRBD2 (6 bases). The CDR3 has 16 residues. CDR1 SGDLS and CDR2 YYNGEE come from the germline V gene. With 3 bases removed from V and 6 bases from J, the gap between germline ends came to 19 bases. The CDR3 DNA sequence: TGTGCCAGCAGCGGGGGGGTGGCGGTTCCGGGCAATGAGCAGTTCTTC. This codes for CASSGGVAVPGNEQFF.